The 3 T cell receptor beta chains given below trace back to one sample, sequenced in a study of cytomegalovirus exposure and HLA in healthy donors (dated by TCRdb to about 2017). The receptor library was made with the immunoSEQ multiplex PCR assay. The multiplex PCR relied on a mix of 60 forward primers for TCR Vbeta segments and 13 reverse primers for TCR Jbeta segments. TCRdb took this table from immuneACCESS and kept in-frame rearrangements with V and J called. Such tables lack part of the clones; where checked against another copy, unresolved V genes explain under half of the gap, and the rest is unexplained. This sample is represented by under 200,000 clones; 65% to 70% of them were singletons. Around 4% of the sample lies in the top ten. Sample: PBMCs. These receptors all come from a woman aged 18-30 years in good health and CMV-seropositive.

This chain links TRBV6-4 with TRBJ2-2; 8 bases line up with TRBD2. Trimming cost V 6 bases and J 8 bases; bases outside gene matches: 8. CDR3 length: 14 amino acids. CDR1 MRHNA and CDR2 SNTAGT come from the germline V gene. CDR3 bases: TGTGCCAGCAGAGAAGCGGGAGTAGTTGGGGAGCTGTTTTTT. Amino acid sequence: CASREAGVVGELFF.

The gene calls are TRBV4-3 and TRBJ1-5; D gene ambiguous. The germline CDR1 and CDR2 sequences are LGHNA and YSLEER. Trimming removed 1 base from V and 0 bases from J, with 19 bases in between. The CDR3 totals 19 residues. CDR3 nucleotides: TGCGCCAGCAGCCAAGGTACGGGAACCCTTCGCGATAGCAATCAGCCCCAGCATTTT. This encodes CASSQGTGTLRDSNQPQHF.

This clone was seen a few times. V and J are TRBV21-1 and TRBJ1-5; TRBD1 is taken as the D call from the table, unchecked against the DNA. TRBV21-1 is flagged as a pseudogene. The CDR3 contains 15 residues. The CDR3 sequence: CASSKRTGPNQPQHF. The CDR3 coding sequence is TGTGCCAGCAGCAAGAGAACAGGTCCCAATCAGCCCCAGCATTTT.